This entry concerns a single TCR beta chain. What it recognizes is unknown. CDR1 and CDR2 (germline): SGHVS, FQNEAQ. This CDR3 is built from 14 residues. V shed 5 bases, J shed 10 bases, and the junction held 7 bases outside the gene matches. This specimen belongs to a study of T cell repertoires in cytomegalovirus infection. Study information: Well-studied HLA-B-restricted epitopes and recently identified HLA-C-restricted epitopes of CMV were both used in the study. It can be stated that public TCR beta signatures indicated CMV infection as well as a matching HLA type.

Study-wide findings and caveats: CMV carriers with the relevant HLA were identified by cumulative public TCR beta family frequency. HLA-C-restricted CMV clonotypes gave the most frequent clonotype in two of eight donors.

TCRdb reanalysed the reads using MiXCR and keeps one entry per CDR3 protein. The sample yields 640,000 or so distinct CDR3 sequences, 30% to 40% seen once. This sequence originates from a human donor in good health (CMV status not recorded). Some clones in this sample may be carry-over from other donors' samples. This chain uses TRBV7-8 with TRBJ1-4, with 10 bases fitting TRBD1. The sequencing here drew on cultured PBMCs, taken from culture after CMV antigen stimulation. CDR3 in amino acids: CASSPDRDRGKLFF. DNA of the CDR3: TGTGCCAGCAGCCCCGACAGGGACAGGGGAAAACTGTTTTTT.